This T cell receptor (beta chain) was captured by sequencing in a study of blood T cell repertoires in COVID-19. Study details: The samples span acute and convalescent COVID-19 from the United States, Italy and Spain.

The protocol was immunoSEQ multiplex PCR, while the TCRdb copy is restricted to in-frame clones and leaves out a portion. The table lists roughly 160,000 clones, roughly 86% of them singletons. There are 14 residues in the CDR3. J gave up 7 bases and V 6 bases, and 9 bases lay outside the gene matches. CDR1 SNHLY and CDR2 FYNNEI come from the germline V gene. The sequencing sample was made of peripheral blood. V and J are TRBV2 and TRBJ2-1, with 7 bases fitting TRBD1. The clonotype was recovered from a woman aged 80 or over with COVID-19, enrolled during active disease. CDR3 region: CASRLGQSENEQFF. CDR3 nucleotide sequence: TGTGCCAGCAGACTGGGACAGAGTGAAAATGAGCAGTTCTTC.